These T cell receptor beta chains were read from a single sample in a study of blood T cell repertoires in COVID-19. The data were produced by immunoSEQ multiplex PCR, yet TCRdb's version contains in-frame clones alone and is incomplete. Of 190,000 or so clones in the sample, around 84% were seen once. What was sequenced was peripheral blood. Receptors were obtained from a man in his forties or fifties with active or convalescent COVID-19. Each CDR3 is given with its conserved first and last residue. D genes are given only for firm matches. Clone size appears in some rows only: once, few, many, or a class for an expanded clone.

j_call v_call d_call clone_size cdr3_aa cdr3_nt
TRBJ1-6 TRBV7-2 TRBD1 NA CASRQQGASSPLHF TGTGCCAGCAGACAACAGGGGGCCAGTTCACCCCTCCACTTT
TRBJ2-4 TRBV19 TRBD1 NA CASSTLGQGARVTYF TGTGCCAGTAGTACCCTAGGACAGGGGGCGAGGGTAACGTACTTC
TRBJ1-2 TRBV19 NA NA CASSIKGLIYGYTF TGTGCCAGTAGTATAAAGGGACTGATCTATGGCTACACCTTC
TRBJ1-6 TRBV27 TRBD1 NA CASSTDRPSYNSPLHF TGTGCCAGCTCGACGGACAGGCCCTCCTATAATTCACCCCTCCACTTT
TRBJ1-1 TRBV7-9 NA NA CASSPSGDTMNTEAFF TGTGCCAGCAGCCCGTCAGGCGATACCATGAACACTGAAGCTTTCTTT
TRBJ1-2 TRBV27 NA NA CASSEGYGYGYTF TGTGCCAGCAGTGAGGGTTACGGCTATGGCTACACCTTC
TRBJ2-7 TRBV7-2 TRBD2 NA CASSLRAFPGLAGGEQYF TGTGCCAGCAGCTTACGTGCCTTTCCGGGACTAGCGGGCGGTGAGCAGTACTTC
TRBJ1-3 TRBV11-2 NA NA CASSVPAGNTIYF TGTGCCAGCAGCGTCCCTGCCGGGAACACCATATATTTT
TRBJ1-5 TRBV15 TRBD1 NA CATSRATGDPGNQPQHF TGTGCCACCAGCAGAGCTACAGGGGACCCAGGCAATCAGCCCCAGCATTTT
TRBJ2-2 TRBV11-1 TRBD2 once CASSLLAGGPGELFF TGTGCCAGCAGCTTACTAGCGGGGGGGCCCGGGGAGCTGTTTTTT
TRBJ1-5 TRBV2 NA NA CASVDDGGRPQHF TGTGCCAGCGTTGACGACGGAGGTAGGCCCCAGCATTTT
TRBJ2-1 TRBV12-5 TRBD1 NA CASGPWDRGFNEQFF TGTGCTAGTGGCCCGTGGGACAGGGGGTTTAATGAGCAGTTCTTC
TRBJ2-5 TRBV29-1 NA NA CSVGNPLAQETQYF TGCAGCGTTGGAAATCCTCTAGCTCAAGAGACCCAGTACTTC
TRBJ2-1 TRBV27 TRBD2 NA CASSPGAGGSHEQFF TGTGCCAGTTCCCCCGGGGCGGGGGGTTCCCATGAGCAGTTCTTC
TRBJ1-2 TRBV3-1/TRBV3-2 NA NA CASSQPGQIKDGYTF TGTGCCAGCAGCCAGCCCGGACAGATTAAGGATGGCTACACCTTC
TRBJ2-3 TRBV7-2 NA NA CASSKLGSTDTQYF TGTGCCAGCAGCAAACTAGGTTCCACAGATACGCAGTATTTT
TRBJ1-1 TRBV7-8 NA NA CASNQQGFEAFF TGTGCCAGCAACCAACAGGGATTTGAAGCTTTCTTT
TRBJ2-1 TRBV3-1/TRBV3-2 TRBD2 NA CASSPSLGAGPHNEQFF TGTGCCAGCAGCCCATCCTTGGGAGCGGGGCCCCACAATGAGCAGTTCTTC
TRBJ2-7 TRBV3-1/TRBV3-2 NA NA CASRLGKDEQYF TGTGCCAGCAGACTAGGTAAGGACGAGCAGTACTTC
TRBJ2-1 TRBV7-9 TRBD1 NA CASSDRDRTYNEQFF TGTGCCAGCAGCGACCGGGACAGAACCTACAATGAGCAGTTCTTC
TRBJ1-1 TRBV7-2 TRBD1 few CASSFDRGFWEAFF TGTGCCAGCAGCTTTGACAGGGGGTTTTGGGAAGCTTTCTTT
TRBJ1-1 TRBV30 NA NA CAWQGRSNTEAFF TGTGCCTGGCAGGGGCGAAGTAACACTGAAGCTTTCTTT
TRBJ2-2 TRBV4-1 NA NA CASSQESWATGELFF TGCGCCAGCAGCCAAGAATCATGGGCCACCGGGGAGCTGTTTTTT
TRBJ2-1 TRBV28 TRBD1 NA CASYGQGEGNEQFF TGTGCCAGCTATGGACAGGGGGAGGGCAATGAGCAGTTCTTC
TRBJ1-2 TRBV6-6 NA NA CASSRPTRGSNYGYTF TGTGCCAGCAGCCGCCCAACCAGGGGTTCTAACTATGGCTACACCTTC
TRBJ2-7 TRBV20-1 TRBD1 NA CSASHRQGEYF TGCAGTGCTAGTCACCGACAGGGCGAGTACTTC
TRBJ1-6 TRBV30 TRBD1 once CAWARTGGSPLHF TGTGCCTGGGCTAGGACAGGGGGTTCACCCCTCCACTTT
TRBJ2-5 TRBV18 TRBD1 NA CASSPDRARQETQYF TGTGCCAGCTCACCAGACAGGGCGAGGCAAGAGACCCAGTACTTC
TRBJ1-6 TRBV15 NA NA CATSRSLNSPLHF TGTGCCACCAGCAGATCCCTCAATTCACCCCTCCACTTT
TRBJ1-2 TRBV25-1 NA NA CASSGRDWTNYGYTF TGTGCCAGCAGTGGTCGGGACTGGACTAACTATGGCTACACCTTC
TRBJ2-5 TRBV5-1 NA NA CASRGERETQYF TGCGCCAGCAGGGGAGAAAGGGAGACCCAGTACTTC
TRBJ2-3 TRBV29-1 TRBD1 NA CSVTVTGPDTQYF TGCAGCGTTACAGTGACAGGGCCAGATACGCAGTATTTT
TRBJ1-1 TRBV6-2/TRBV6-3 TRBD1 few CASSSKGAANTEAFF TGTGCCAGCAGTTCAAAGGGGGCGGCGAACACTGAAGCTTTCTTT
TRBJ1-1 TRBV18 NA once CASSPPAGVPSEAFF TGTGCCAGCTCACCACCGGCTGGAGTTCCGTCTGAAGCTTTCTTT
TRBJ1-1 TRBV2 NA NA CASSETSGAAEAFF TGTGCCAGCAGTGAAACTTCAGGGGCGGCTGAAGCTTTCTTT
TRBJ1-1 TRBV19 TRBD1 NA CASSIPRTGGVWNTEAFF TGTGCCAGTAGTATACCCCGGACAGGGGGAGTTTGGAACACTGAAGCTTTCTTT
TRBJ2-3 TRBV7-6 TRBD2 NA CASSSGRGSYTQYF TGTGCCAGCAGCTCGGGGAGGGGAAGTTACACGCAGTATTTT
TRBJ1-2 TRBV5-4 NA once CASSLRELYGYTF TGTGCCAGCAGCCTCCGGGAACTCTATGGCTACACCTTC
TRBJ2-5 TRBV5-1 NA NA CASSLNGGAPQETQYF TGCGCCAGCAGCTTGAATGGGGGGGCCCCCCAAGAGACCCAGTACTTC
TRBJ2-5 TRBV5-1 NA NA CAGTGTQYF TGCGCCGGAACGGGGACCCAGTACTTC
TRBJ1-6 TRBV4-1 TRBD1 NA CASSQEVGTGSFSPLHF TGCGCCAGCAGCCAAGAGGTAGGGACAGGGTCGTTTTCACCCCTCCACTTT
TRBJ1-5 TRBV28 NA NA CASSQGGESQPQHF TGTGCCAGCAGCCAAGGCGGGGAAAGTCAGCCCCAGCATTTT
TRBJ1-5 TRBV19 TRBD1 NA CASRRTGGGNQPQHF TGTGCCAGTAGGAGGACAGGGGGCGGCAATCAGCCCCAGCATTTT
TRBJ2-3 TRBV18 NA NA CASSPTQGQDTQYF TGTGCCAGCTCACCAACACAGGGCCAAGATACGCAGTATTTT
TRBJ2-2 TRBV6-5 NA NA CASSNSYSNTGELFF TGTGCCAGCAGTAACAGTTACTCGAACACCGGGGAGCTGTTTTTT
TRBJ1-6 TRBV2 NA NA CASSEFRVSTLHF TGTGCCAGCAGTGAGTTCAGGGTTTCAACCCTCCACTTT
TRBJ1-5 TRBV3-1/TRBV3-2 TRBD1 NA CASSQVAGGQPQHF TGTGCCAGCAGCCAAGTGGCAGGGGGACAGCCCCAGCATTTT
TRBJ1-1 TRBV5-8 NA NA CASSLFRNTEAFF TGTGCCAGCAGCTTGTTCAGAAACACTGAAGCTTTCTTT
TRBJ1-6 TRBV7-8 NA NA CASSLVGGRVDSPLHF TGTGCCAGCAGCTTAGTGGGGGGGCGCGTTGATTCACCCCTCCACTTT
TRBJ1-3 TRBV21-1 NA NA CASSKLFRAGNTIYF TGTGCCAGCAGCAAATTGTTTCGTGCGGGAAACACCATATATTTT
TRBJ2-3 TRBV7-7 TRBD2 NA CASSLSGGPPDTQYF TGTGCTAGCAGCCTCAGCGGGGGGCCGCCAGATACGCAGTATTTT
TRBJ2-5 TRBV6-1 NA NA CASSEAGAAGKTQYF TGTGCCAGCAGTGAAGCGGGGGCAGCGGGAAAGACCCAGTACTTC
TRBJ1-4 TRBV19 TRBD1 NA CASSAHIPGGRKDEKLFF TGTGCCAGTAGTGCCCACATACCAGGGGGGAGGAAGGATGAAAAACTGTTTTTT
TRBJ1-6 TRBV9 NA NA CASALREISPLHF TGTGCCAGCGCGTTGAGGGAAATTTCACCCCTCCACTTT
TRBJ2-7 TRBV19 TRBD1 NA CASSRDRVGSEQYF TGTGCCAGTAGTAGGGACAGGGTTGGGTCCGAGCAGTACTTC
TRBJ2-2 TRBV28 TRBD2 NA CASSEAGAGELFF TGTGCCAGCAGTGAAGCGGGGGCTGGGGAGCTGTTTTTT